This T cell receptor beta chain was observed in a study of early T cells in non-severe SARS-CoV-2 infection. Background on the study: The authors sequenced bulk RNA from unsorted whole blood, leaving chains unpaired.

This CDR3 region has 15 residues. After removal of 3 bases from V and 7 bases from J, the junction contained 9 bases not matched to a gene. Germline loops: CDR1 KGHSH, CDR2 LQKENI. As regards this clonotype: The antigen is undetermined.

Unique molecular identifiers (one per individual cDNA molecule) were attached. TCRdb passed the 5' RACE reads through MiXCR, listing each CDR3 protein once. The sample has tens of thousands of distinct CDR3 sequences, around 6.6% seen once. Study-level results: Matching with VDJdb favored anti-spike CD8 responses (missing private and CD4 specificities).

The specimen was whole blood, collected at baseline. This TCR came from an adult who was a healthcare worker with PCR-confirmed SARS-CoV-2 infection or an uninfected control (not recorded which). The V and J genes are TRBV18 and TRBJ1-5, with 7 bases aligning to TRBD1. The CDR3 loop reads CASSPRTGINQPQHF. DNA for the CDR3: TGTGCCAGCTCACCCCGGACAGGAATAAACCAGCCCCAGCATTTT.